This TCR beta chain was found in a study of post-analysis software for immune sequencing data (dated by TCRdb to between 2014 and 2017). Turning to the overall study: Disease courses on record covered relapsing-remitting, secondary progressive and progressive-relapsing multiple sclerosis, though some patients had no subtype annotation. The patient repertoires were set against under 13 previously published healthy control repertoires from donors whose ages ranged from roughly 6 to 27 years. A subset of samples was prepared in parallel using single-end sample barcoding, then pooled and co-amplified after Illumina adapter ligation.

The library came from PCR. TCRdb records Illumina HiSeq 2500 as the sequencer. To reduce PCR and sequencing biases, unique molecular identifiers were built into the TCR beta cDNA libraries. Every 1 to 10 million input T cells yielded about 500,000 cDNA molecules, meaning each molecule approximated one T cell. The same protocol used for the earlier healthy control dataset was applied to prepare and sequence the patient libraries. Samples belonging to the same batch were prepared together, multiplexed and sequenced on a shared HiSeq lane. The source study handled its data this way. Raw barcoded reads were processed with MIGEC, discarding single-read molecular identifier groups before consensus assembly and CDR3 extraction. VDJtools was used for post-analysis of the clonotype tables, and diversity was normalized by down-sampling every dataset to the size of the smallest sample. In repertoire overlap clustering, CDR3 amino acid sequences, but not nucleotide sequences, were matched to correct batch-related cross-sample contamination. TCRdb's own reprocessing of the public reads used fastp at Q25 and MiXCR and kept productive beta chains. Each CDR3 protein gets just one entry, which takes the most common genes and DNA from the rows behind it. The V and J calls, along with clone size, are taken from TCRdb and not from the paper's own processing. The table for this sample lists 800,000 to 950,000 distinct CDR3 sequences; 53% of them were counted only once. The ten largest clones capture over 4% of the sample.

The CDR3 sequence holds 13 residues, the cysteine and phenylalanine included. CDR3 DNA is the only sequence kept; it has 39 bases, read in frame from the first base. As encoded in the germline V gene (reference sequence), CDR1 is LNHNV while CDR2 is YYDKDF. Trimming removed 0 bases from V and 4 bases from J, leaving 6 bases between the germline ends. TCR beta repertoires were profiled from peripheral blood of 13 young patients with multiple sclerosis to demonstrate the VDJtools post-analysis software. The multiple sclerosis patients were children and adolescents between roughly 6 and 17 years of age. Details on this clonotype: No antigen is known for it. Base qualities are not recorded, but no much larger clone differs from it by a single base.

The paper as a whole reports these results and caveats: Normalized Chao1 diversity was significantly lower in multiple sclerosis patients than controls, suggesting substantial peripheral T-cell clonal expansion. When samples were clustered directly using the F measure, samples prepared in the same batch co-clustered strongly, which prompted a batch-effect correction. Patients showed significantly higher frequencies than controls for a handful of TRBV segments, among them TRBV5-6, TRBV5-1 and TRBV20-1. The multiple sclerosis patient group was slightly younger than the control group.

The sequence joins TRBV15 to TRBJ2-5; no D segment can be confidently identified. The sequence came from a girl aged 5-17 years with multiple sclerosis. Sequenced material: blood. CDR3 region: CATSRERIETQYF. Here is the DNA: TGTGCCACCAGCAGAGAGAGAATAGAGACCCAGTACTTC.